The clone carrying this TCR beta chain showed up many times. CDR1 and CDR2 (germline): SQVTM, ANQGSEA. V lost 3 bases and J 4 bases, leaving 12 bases between the germline ends. The CDR3 consists of 13 residues. MiXCR, run by TCRdb on the RT-PCR reads, gives a single entry per CDR3 protein. Of almost 700,000 distinct CDR3 sequences in the sample, approximately 14% were seen once. The origin of this receptor is a female donor in good health, serving as a healthy control. The chain recombines TRBV29-1 with TRBJ1-2; D is perhaps TRBD1 (6 bases). The sequenced sample was memory CD4+ T cells from blood. CDR3 residues: CSVDRQGTYGYTF. In DNA form, the CDR3 reads TGCAGCGTTGATAGGCAGGGGACCTATGGCTACACCTTC.